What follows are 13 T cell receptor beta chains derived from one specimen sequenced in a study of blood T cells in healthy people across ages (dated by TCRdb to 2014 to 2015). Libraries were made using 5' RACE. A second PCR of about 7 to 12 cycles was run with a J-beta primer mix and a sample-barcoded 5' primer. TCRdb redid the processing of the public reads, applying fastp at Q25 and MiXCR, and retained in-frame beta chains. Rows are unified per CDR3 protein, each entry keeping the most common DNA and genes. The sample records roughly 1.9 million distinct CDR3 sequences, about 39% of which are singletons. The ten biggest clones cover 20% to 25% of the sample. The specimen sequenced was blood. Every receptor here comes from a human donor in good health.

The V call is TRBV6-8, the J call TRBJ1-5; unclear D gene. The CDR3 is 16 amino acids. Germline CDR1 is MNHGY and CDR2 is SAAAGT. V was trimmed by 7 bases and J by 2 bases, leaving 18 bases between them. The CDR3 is CASTDNYGSRNQPQHF. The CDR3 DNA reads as TGTGCCAGCACCGATAATTACGGGTCCCGCAATCAGCCCCAGCATTTT.

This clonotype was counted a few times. CDR3 in DNA: TGCGCCAGCAGCCAGCCCCGGGAAACGAAGACCCAGTACTTC. The encoded protein is CASSQPRETKTQYF. V usage is TRBV4-1 and J usage is TRBJ2-5, with D possibly matching TRBD2 (5 bases). This CDR3 contains 14 residues. Per the germline V gene, CDR1 is MGHRA and CDR2 is YSYEKL. The V end was cut by 3 bases, the J end by 6 bases, with 14 bases between.

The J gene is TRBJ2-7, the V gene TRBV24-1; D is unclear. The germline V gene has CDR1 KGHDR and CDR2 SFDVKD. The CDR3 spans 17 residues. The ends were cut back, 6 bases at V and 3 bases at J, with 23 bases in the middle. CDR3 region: CATSFRPRSPKHYEQYF. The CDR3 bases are TGTGCCACCAGTTTCAGGCCGCGGTCGCCCAAACACTACGAGCAGTACTTC.

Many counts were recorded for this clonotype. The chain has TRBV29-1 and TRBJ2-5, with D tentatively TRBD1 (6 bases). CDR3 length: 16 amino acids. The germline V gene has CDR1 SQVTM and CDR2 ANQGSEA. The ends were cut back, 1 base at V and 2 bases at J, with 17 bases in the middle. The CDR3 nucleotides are TGCAGCGTTGAAGGTGGAGTAGGGGACAATCAAGAGACCCAGTACTTC. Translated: CSVEGGVGDNQETQYF.

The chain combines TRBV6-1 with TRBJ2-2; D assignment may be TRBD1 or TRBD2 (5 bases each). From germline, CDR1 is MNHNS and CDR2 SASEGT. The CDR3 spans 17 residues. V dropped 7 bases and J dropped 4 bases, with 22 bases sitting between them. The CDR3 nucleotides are TGTGCCAGCACTAGGGACCGCGCGTCTTTATCCACCGGGGAGCTGTTTTTT. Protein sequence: CASTRDRASLSTGELFF.

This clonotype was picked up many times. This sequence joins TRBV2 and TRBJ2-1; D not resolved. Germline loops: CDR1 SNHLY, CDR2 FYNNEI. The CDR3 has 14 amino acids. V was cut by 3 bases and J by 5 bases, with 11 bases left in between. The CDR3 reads CASSDQVLDNEQFF. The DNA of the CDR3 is TGTGCCAGCAGTGATCAGGTGCTAGACAATGAGCAGTTCTTC.

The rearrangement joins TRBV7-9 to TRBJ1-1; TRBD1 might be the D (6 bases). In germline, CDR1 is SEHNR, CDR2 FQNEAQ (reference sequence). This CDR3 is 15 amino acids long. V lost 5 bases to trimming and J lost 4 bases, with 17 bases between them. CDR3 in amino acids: CASSPPRGVGTEAFF. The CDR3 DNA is TGTGCCAGCAGCCCTCCTAGGGGGGTGGGCACTGAAGCTTTCTTT.

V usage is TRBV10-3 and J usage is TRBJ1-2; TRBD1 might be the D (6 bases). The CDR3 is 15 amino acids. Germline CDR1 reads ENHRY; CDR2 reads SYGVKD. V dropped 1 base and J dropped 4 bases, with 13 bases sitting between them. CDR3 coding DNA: TGTGCCATCAGTGAGTTGGGGGGGCCCATCTATGGCTACACCTTC. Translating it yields CAISELGGPIYGYTF.

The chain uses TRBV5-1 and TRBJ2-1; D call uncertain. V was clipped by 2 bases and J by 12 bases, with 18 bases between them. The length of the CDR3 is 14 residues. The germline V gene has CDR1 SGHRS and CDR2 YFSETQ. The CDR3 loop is CASSFSQASGAQFF. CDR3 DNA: TGCGCCAGCAGCTTTAGTCAGGCTTCCGGAGCGCAGTTCTTC.

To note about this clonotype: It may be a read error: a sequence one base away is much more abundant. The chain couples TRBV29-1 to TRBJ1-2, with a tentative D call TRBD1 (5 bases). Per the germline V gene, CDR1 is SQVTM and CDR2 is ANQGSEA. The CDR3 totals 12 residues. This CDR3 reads CSGEEQGNGHTF. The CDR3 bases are TGCAGCGGGGAAGAGCAGGGTAATGGCCACACCTTC.

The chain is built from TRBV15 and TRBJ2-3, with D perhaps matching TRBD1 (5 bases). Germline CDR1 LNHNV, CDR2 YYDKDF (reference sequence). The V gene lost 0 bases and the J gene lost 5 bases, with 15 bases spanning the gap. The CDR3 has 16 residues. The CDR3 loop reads CATSRERTQPVDTQYF. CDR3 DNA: TGTGCCACCAGCAGAGAGAGGACACAGCCCGTAGATACGCAGTATTTT.

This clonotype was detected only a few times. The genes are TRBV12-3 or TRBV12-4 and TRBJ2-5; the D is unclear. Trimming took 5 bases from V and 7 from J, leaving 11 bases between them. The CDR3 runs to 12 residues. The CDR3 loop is CASSPLLGTQYF. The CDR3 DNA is TGTGCCAGCAGTCCACTTTTGGGGACCCAGTACTTC.

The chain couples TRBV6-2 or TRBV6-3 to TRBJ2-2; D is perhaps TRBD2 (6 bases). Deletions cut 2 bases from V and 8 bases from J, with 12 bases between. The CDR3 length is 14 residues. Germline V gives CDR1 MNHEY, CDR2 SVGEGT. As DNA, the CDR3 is TGTGCCAGCAGTTACGGTCCGGAGGGAGGGGAGCTGTTTTTT. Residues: CASSYGPEGGELFF.